Below are 11 T cell receptor beta chains sequenced from a single sample in a study of T cells in Graves' hyperthyroidism and ophthalmopathy. The source material, RNA transcripts, was used to amplify TCR beta CDR3 regions. An initial round of RT-PCR targeting the TCR CDR3 relied on the HTBI primer set. TCRdb ran MiXCR on the multiplex PCR reads and lists one entry per CDR3 protein. The sample contains 380,000 or so distinct CDR3 sequences, roughly 14% of which appear only once. Input material: blood. These receptors all come from a man aged 25-40 years with Graves' hyperthyroidism that later progressed to Graves' ophthalmopathy.

This clonotype has at least ten counts. This sequence joins TRBV11-2 and TRBJ2-2, with 8 bases lining up with TRBD2. Germline V gene data show CDR1 as SGHAT and CDR2 as FQNNGV. The V segment lost 5 bases and the J segment 7 bases; nucleotides outside the gene matches: 9. This CDR3 has 15 amino acids. For the CDR3, the DNA is TGTGCCAGCAGCCGGACCGGGCGGGGGGTCGGGGAGCTGTTTTTT. As protein: CASSRTGRGVGELFF.

This clonotype was seen many times. The chain uses TRBV4-2 and TRBJ2-3, with a tentative D call TRBD2 (6 bases). This CDR3 region has 15 residues. The germline V and J ends were trimmed by 4 bases and 2 bases, with 13 bases remaining between them. The germline gives CDR1 LGHNA, CDR2 YNFKEQ. CDR3 DNA: TGTGCCAGCAGCCGGCGGGGCTACTCCACAGATACGCAGTATTTT. It specifies CASSRRGYSTDTQYF.

V is TRBV4-1 and J is TRBJ2-5, with a possible D match to TRBD1 (5 bases). CDR1 is MGHRA, CDR2 YSYEKL, per germline. CDR3 size: 17 residues. Trimming removed 3 bases from V and 5 bases from J, with 22 bases in between. In DNA, the CDR3 is TGCGCCAGCAGCCAGTCTAGGGGCTTTGATTATAGGGAGACCCAGTACTTC. It translates to CASSQSRGFDYRETQYF.

This chain connects TRBV20-1 to TRBJ2-1; D tentatively fits TRBD1 or TRBD2 (5 bases each). The CDR3 is 16 residues long. Germline lookup yields CDR1 DFQATT and CDR2 SNEGSKA (reference sequence). V was trimmed by 5 bases and J by 0 bases, leaving 17 bases between them. CDR3 DNA sequence: TGCAGTGCTCTTACCCGGGACCGAAGCTCCTACAATGAGCAGTTCTTC. It codes for CSALTRDRSSYNEQFF.

This sequence joins TRBV27 and TRBJ1-4; unclear D gene. CDR1 is MNHEY, CDR2 SMNVEV, per germline (reference sequence). Trimming pared 4 bases from V and 0 bases from J, leaving 6 bases between. The CDR3 loop spans 14 amino acids. The CDR3 DNA is TGTGCCAGCAGTTACGGCACAACTAATGAAAAACTGTTTTTT. It encodes CASSYGTTNEKLFF.

This clonotype was seen ten or more times. This rearrangement joins TRBV11-3 to TRBJ2-3; no definite D call. The length of the CDR3 is 16 residues. Per the germline V gene, CDR1 is SGHNT and CDR2 is YENEEA. V was clipped by 6 bases and J by 0 bases, with 16 bases between them. The CDR3, as DNA: TGTGCCAGCAGACCTGACGGAACCTTCAGCACAGATACGCAGTATTTT. This translates into CASRPDGTFSTDTQYF. The variable domain in full, with the rest retrieved from reference TRBV11-3 and TRBJ2-3, is EAGVVQSPRYKIIEKKQPVAFWCNPISGHNTLYWYLQNLGQGPELLIRYENEEAVDDSQLPKDRFSAERLKGVDSTLKIQPAELGDSAVYLCASRPDGTFSTDTQYFGPGTRLTVL.

Notes on this clonotype: A much larger clone is a single base away; this may be a read error. Because the CDR3 is missing its conserved closing phenylalanine or tryptophan, this is likely a read error. The chain joins TRBV2 to TRBJ2-1, with 8 bases matching TRBD1. Germline-derived CDR1 and CDR2 are SNHLY and FYNNEI. J lost 0 bases, V lost 6 bases, and 4 bases had no gene match. The CDR3 runs to 15 residues. This chain's CDR3 is CASRTGTGSYNEQFV. CDR3 nucleotide sequence: TGTGCCAGCAGGACCGGGACAGGCTCCTACAATGAGCAGTTCGTC.

This chain connects TRBV19 to TRBJ2-2, with D perhaps TRBD1 (6 bases). The CDR3 runs to 15 residues. The V end was cut by 6 bases, the J end by 0 bases, with 11 bases between. The germline gives CDR1 LNHDA, CDR2 SQIVND (reference sequence). DNA for the CDR3: TGTGCCAGTAGACACGACAGGCCGAACACCGGGGAGCTGTTTTTT. Translation gives CASRHDRPNTGELFF.

In its sample, this clonotype was seen many times. The CDR3 here is CASRITSGNTIYF. The CDR3 nucleotides read TGTGCCAGCCGAATAACGTCTGGAAACACCATATATTTT. The J gene is TRBJ1-3, the V gene TRBV28, with unresolved D. V dropped 8 bases and J dropped 1 base, with 9 bases sitting between them. CDR3 length: 13 amino acids. The V gene's germline CDR1 is MDHEN and CDR2 SYDVKM.

Points on this clonotype: The conserved final phenylalanine or tryptophan is absent from the CDR3, which likely points to a read error. This chain connects TRBV18 to TRBJ2-3; 14 bases fit TRBD2. The junction had 10 bases not matched to a gene; V was cut back by 5 bases and J by 6 bases. Per germline, CDR1 KGHSH and CDR2 LQKENI. This CDR3 is 17 amino acids long. This CDR3 reads CASSSTSGGGASDTQYC. CDR3 in DNA: TGTGCCAGCTCATCGACTAGCGGGGGGGGGGCGTCGGATACGCAGTATTGT.

The CDR3 sequence is CASSLPGPAGNTIYF. In DNA form, the CDR3 reads TGTGCCAGCAGCTTACCGGGACCCGCGGGAAACACCATATATTTT. The chain recombines TRBV11-3 with TRBJ1-3, with a possible D match to TRBD1 (5 bases). Between the trimmed V and J ends, which lost 2 bases and 4 bases, there was a span of 12 bases. Germline-derived CDR1 and CDR2 are SGHNT and YENEEA. The CDR3 consists of 15 residues.